This TCR beta chain was sequenced in a study of graft-versus-host responses after intestinal transplantation. About the study: Grafts that recipients had were multivisceral, liver-intestinal, or isolated intestinal transplants. General study points: Across patients carrying graft-donor T cell macrochimerism, allografts held high graft-versus-host to host-versus-graft clonal ratios. GvH clones were found in recipient marrow; some appeared first in ileum or blood. Peak levels of circulating GvH clones tracked with early post-transplant HvG declines.

Comment on this clone: The target antigen is unknown.

Germline values: CDR1 SGHVT, CDR2 SQSDAQ. The V end was cut by 1 base, the J end by 0 bases, with 17 bases between. This CDR3 region has 18 residues. Clones were sequenced by immunoSEQ multiplex PCR, and TCRdb holds only the in-frame ones, with some missing. The sample consists of roughly 80,000 clones, roughly 90% of them appearing once. The TCR comes from a human patient who received an intestinal transplant, so some T cells may come from the graft donor. J is TRBJ2-3 and V is TRBV7-4; the D gene is possibly TRBD2 (6 bases). The sequencing used PBMCs, collected 98 days after intestinal transplantation. CDR3 DNA: TGTGCCAGCAGCTTAGAAGGAGTCCAGCGGGCGAGCACAGATACGCAGTATTTT. Translated, it gives CASSLEGVQRASTDTQYF. The full variable domain, its missing parts supplied by reference TRBV7-4 and TRBJ2-3, is GAGVSQSPRYKVAKRGRDVALRCDSISGHVTLYWYRQTLGQGSEVLTYSQSDAQRDKSGRPSGRFSAERPERSVSTLKIQRTEQGDSAVYLCASSLEGVQRASTDTQYFGPGTRLTVL.